Only a few counts were recorded for the clone carrying this TCR beta chain. The antigen remains unidentified. These data are taken from a study of cytomegalovirus exposure and HLA in healthy donors. Study in general: Roughly 77 million unique TCRs from HLA-typed donors made up an early data release. Assignment to the Caucasian-associated ancestry cluster applied to approximately 79% of the approximately 360 genotyped donors. Broader study findings: An analysis was carried out later, and it reportedly showed fewer N-insertions in an Asian-associated ancestry cluster than the approximately 610-donor mean.

The length of the CDR3 is 14 residues. The germline V gene has CDR1 GTSNPN and CDR2 SVGIG (reference sequence). V gave up 1 base and J gave up 4 bases, with 13 bases separating them. In the PCR, 60 Vbeta and 13 Jbeta primers were used. Here immunoSEQ multiplex PCR was the method, and the copy in TCRdb shows in-frame clones only, minus some. Altogether some 150,000 clones are present, around three quarters being singletons, with the ten largest covering about 2.2%. This chain joins TRBV30 and TRBJ1-2; TRBD1 might be the D (5 bases). The sequence came from a woman aged 55 to 70 in good health and CMV-seropositive. The sequenced material came from PBMCs. The CDR3 DNA follows: TGTGCCTGGAGTGCCAGCGCGACAGCCTATGGCTACACCTTC. It specifies CAWSASATAYGYTF.